A selection of T cell receptor beta chains follows, all from one sample in a study of shared clonotypes between healthy human individuals. The data were produced by immunoSEQ multiplex PCR, yet TCRdb's version contains in-frame clones alone and is incomplete. The sample includes just over 2,000,000 clones, 95% of them seen just once. The sequenced material came from naive CD4+ T cells sorted from blood. The receptors derive from a man between 18 and 35 years old in good health. The CDR3 runs from the conserved cysteine through the conserved F or W. A D gene is named only where the DNA matches it firmly. Not all rows give a size; the values are once, few, many and, for expanded clones, a class.

d_call j_call clone_size cdr3_length v_call cdr3_nt cdr3_aa
. TRBJ2-2 . 16 TRBV18 TGTGCCAGCTCACCACGCATCGGGCAGGGCACCGGGGAGCTGTTTTTT CASSPRIGQGTGELFF
. TRBJ1-2 . 15 TRBV9 TGTGCCAGCAACCTAGAGGGGGTCGGGCACTATGGCTACACCTTC CASNLEGVGHYGYTF
. TRBJ1-3 . 16 TRBV9 TGTGCCAGCAGTGCTGGGAGTCCACACTCTGGAAACACCATATATTTT CASSAGSPHSGNTIYF
. TRBJ1-1 few 12 TRBV7-9 TGTGCCAGCAGCTTAGTTAGCTTTCAGGCTTTCTTT CASSLVSFQAFF
. TRBJ2-7 . 18 TRBV7-9 TGTGCCAGCAGCTTGTATCTTGGGGGGACTCAGAGCTCCTACGAGCAGTACTTC CASSLYLGGTQSSYEQYF
TRBD1 TRBJ1-1 once 13 TRBV18 TGTGCCAGCTCCCCACTAGGACAGGGTGAAGCTTTCTTT CASSPLGQGEAFF
TRBD1 TRBJ2-4 once 14 TRBV6-6 TGTGCCAGCAGTTACGGGACAGACAAAAACATTCAGTACTTC CASSYGTDKNIQYF
. TRBJ1-5 . 14 TRBV6-5 TGTGCCAGCAGCCTCAACGGGAACAATCAGCCCCAGCATTTT CASSLNGNNQPQHF
. TRBJ1-2 . 12 TRBV5-1 TGCGCCAGCAGCTTTGGGAAATATGGCTACACCTTC CASSFGKYGYTF
TRBD2 TRBJ2-7 few 15 TRBV9 TGTGCCAGCAGCGCCGGGACTAGCGGACCCTACGAGCAGTACTTC CASSAGTSGPYEQYF
. TRBJ1-1 . 14 TRBV9 TGTGCCAGCAGCGCCTTACAATCCCCCACTGAAGCTTTCTTT CASSALQSPTEAFF
. TRBJ1-5 . 14 TRBV6-1 TGTGCCAGCACTAATGCCGATCGCAATCAGCCCCAGCATTTT CASTNADRNQPQHF
. TRBJ1-4 . 11 TRBV2 TGTGCCAGCGGCCCCGATGAAAAACTGTTTTTT CASGPDEKLFF
TRBD2 TRBJ2-5 . 14 TRBV27 TGTGCCAGCAGTGGACTAGCGGGACAAGAGACCCAGTACTTC CASSGLAGQETQYF
. TRBJ2-1 . 11 TRBV11-2 TGTGCCAGCAGCGCCAGTGATGAGCAGTTCTTC CASSASDEQFF
. TRBJ2-1 . 14 TRBV6-5 TGTGCCAGCAGTTACTCTCGGGCTCCAAATGAGCAGTTCTTC CASSYSRAPNEQFF
TRBD2 TRBJ2-1 . 14 TRBV5-1 TGCGCCCCAAGGGGCCTAGCGGACTACAATGAGCAGTTCTTC CAPRGLADYNEQFF
TRBD2 TRBJ2-5 . 18 TRBV5-4 TGTGCCAGCAGCTTGGCAGGGGCTAGCGGGAGATCCCAAGAGACCCAGTACTTC CASSLAGASGRSQETQYF
. TRBJ2-1 . 11 TRBV5-4 TGTGCCAGCAGCCCCCACAATGAGCAGTTCTTC CASSPHNEQFF
. TRBJ2-5 . 13 TRBV19 TGTGCCAGTAGTCCCCGGTTGGGGGAGACCCAGTACTTC CASSPRLGETQYF
TRBD1 TRBJ1-6 . 15 TRBV6-5 TGTGCCAGCAGTGTACAGGGGGCAGTGGGCTCACCCCTCCACTTT CASSVQGAVGSPLHF
. TRBJ1-1 . 14 TRBV11-2 TGTGCCAGCAGCCGTTCTGGGCAGGGCCCTGAAGCTTTCTTT CASSRSGQGPEAFF
. TRBJ2-7 once 13 TRBV7-2 TGTGCCAGCAGCTTTGGCGGGTCTAGGGAGCAGTACTTC CASSFGGSREQYF
. TRBJ2-1 . 14 TRBV11-3 TGTGCCAGCAGCTTAACTGGGACTTCGGGCGAGCAGTTCTTC CASSLTGTSGEQFF
. TRBJ2-7 . 14 TRBV18 TGTGCCAGCTCACTAGAGACTGGGACGTCGGGGCAGTACTTC CASSLETGTSGQYF
TRBD1 TRBJ2-3 . 14 TRBV4-3 TGCGCCAGCAGCCTCGGACAGGGGGAGGATACGCAGTATTTT CASSLGQGEDTQYF